This T cell receptor (beta chain) was obtained from a study of blood T cell repertoires in COVID-19. The CDR3 totals 14 residues. Germline V lookup: CDR1 SGHTA, CDR2 FQGNSA. V lost 1 base and J lost 4, with 10 bases in between. The data were produced by immunoSEQ multiplex PCR, yet TCRdb's version contains in-frame clones alone and is incomplete. The sample consists of 95,000 to 150,000 clones, 55% to 75% of them appearing once. V usage is TRBV7-2 and J usage is TRBJ1-1; no clear D gene. The sequence was obtained from a woman in her seventies with acute or convalescent COVID-19. Sequencing used peripheral blood. The DNA of the CDR3 is TGTGCCAGCAGCTTAGATCCCCCCGGCACTGAAGCTTTCTTT. Its protein is CASSLDPPGTEAFF.